This T cell receptor (beta chain) was captured by sequencing in a study of blood T cell repertoires in COVID-19. Across the whole study: PBMCs, B-cell-depleted T cells, or T cells were the source of the cDNA or gDNA that made up the material.

V was clipped by 4 bases and J by 3 bases; unmatched bases: 10. This CDR3 is built from 16 residues. Authors' methods: Counts of nucleated cells, estimated from reference gene primer amplification, were obtained. Data came from immunoSEQ multiplex PCR; TCRdb stores just in-frame clones and leaves some out. Clonal size and the V and J genes are those of that table, whereas D and trimming came from the DNA. The sample consists of approximately 240,000 clones, around 91% of them appearing once. This clone was counted a single time. Enrolled through a virtual design, the participants were between roughly 18 and 90 years of age and came from around 25 US areas. Cohort assignment relied on participant-reported clinical history.

This clonotype was sampled from a woman aged 18-29 years in a cohort exposed to, infected with or recovered from COVID-19 (not recorded which). Sequencing was done on a sample of PBMCs or T cells enriched from blood (not recorded which). This sequence joins TRBV5-3 and TRBJ2-3, with TRBD2 matching 8 bases. TRBV5-3 is annotated as an ORF whose role is uncertain. CDR3 protein: CARSMTPGRATDTQYF. CDR3 in DNA: TGTGCCAGAAGCATGACCCCCGGGAGGGCAACAGATACGCAGTATTTT.